This T cell receptor (beta chain) was observed in a study of blood T cell repertoires in COVID-19. As for the study in general: PBMCs, B-cell-depleted T cells, or T cells provided the cDNA or gDNA that made up the material.

Cohort assignment relied on participant-reported clinical history. Before being deemed recovered, Cohort 3 donors had two negative PCRs, clearance, or symptom resolution. The germline V and J ends were trimmed by 6 bases and 8 bases, with 14 bases remaining between them. This CDR3 contains 13 residues. Germline assignment: CDR1 SGHTA and CDR2 FQGNSA. Sequencing used immunoSEQ multiplex PCR; TCRdb keeps in-frame clones, though not all of them. The sample yields 300,000 or so clones, 86% seen once. Sequences were obtained from PBMCs or T cells enriched from blood (not recorded which). The rearrangement links TRBV7-2 to TRBJ2-1; D perhaps matches TRBD2 (5 bases). The origin of this receptor is a woman between 18 and 30 years old who had recovered from COVID-19. This CDR3 is CASSFLEGDEQFF. CDR3 DNA: TGTGCCAGCAGTTTTCTTGAGGGCGATGAGCAGTTCTTC.